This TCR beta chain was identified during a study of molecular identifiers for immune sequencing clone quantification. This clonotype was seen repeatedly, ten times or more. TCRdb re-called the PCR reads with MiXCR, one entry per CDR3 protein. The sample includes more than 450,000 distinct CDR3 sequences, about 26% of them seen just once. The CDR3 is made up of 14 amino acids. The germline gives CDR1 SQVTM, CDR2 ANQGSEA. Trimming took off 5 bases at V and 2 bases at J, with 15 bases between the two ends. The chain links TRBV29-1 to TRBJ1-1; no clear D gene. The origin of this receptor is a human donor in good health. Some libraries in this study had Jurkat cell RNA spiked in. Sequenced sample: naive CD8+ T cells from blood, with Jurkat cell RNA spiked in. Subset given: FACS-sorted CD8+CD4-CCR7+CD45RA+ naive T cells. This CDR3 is CSVLGRNRNTEAFF. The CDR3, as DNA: TGCAGCGTTCTAGGCAGGAACCGTAACACTGAAGCTTTCTTT.